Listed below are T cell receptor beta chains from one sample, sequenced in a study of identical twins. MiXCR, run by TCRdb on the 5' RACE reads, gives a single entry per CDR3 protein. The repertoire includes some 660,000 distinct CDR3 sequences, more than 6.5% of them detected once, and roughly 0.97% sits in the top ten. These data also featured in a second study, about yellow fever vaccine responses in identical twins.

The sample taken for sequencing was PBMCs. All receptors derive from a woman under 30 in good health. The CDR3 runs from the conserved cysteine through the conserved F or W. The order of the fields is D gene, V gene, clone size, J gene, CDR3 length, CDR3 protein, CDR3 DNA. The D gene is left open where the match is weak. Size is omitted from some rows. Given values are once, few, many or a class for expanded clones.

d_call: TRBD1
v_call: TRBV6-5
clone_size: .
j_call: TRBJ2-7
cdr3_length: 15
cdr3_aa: CASSYTGQGDYEQYF
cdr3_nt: TGTGCCAGCAGTTACACCGGACAGGGGGACTACGAGCAGTACTTC

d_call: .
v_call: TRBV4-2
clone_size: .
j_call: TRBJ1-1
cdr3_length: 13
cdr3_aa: CASGRRGATEAFF
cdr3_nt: TGTGCCAGCGGACGCAGGGGCGCAACTGAAGCTTTCTTT

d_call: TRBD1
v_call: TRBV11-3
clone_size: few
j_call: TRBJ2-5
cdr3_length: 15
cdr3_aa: CASSPRTGGGETQYF
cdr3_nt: TGTGCCAGCAGCCCCCGGACAGGGGGCGGGGAGACCCAGTACTTC

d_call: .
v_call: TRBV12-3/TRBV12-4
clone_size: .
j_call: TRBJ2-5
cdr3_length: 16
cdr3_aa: CASKGGYGGYQETQYF
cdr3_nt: TGTGCCAGCAAAGGGGGTTATGGAGGGTACCAAGAGACCCAGTACTTC

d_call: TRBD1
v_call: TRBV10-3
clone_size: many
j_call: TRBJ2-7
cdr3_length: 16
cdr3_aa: CAISDSRGQGAGEQYF
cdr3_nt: TGTGCCATCAGTGATTCCCGGGGACAGGGGGCAGGGGAGCAGTACTTC

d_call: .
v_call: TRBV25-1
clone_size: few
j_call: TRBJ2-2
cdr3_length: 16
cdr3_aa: CASRRHDLSNTGELFF
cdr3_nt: TGTGCCAGCAGGAGACACGACCTATCGAACACCGGGGAGCTGTTTTTT

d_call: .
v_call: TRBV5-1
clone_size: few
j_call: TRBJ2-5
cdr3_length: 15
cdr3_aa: CASTLSGSQKETQYF
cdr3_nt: TGCGCCAGCACCCTAAGTGGCTCCCAGAAAGAGACCCAGTACTTC

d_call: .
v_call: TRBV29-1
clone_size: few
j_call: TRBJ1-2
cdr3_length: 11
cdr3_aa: CSVEVGQGYTF
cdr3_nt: TGCAGCGTTGAAGTCGGACAGGGCTACACCTTC

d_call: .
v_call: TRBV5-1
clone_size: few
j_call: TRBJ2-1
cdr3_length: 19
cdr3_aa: CASSLLPDSRRDSYNEQFF
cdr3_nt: TGCGCCAGCAGCTTGTTGCCGGACTCCCGAAGGGACTCCTACAATGAGCAGTTCTTC

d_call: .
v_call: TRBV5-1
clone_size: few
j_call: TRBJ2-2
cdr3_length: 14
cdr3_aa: CASSLLRDTGELFF
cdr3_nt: TGCGCCAGCAGCTTGTTGAGAGACACCGGGGAGCTGTTTTTT

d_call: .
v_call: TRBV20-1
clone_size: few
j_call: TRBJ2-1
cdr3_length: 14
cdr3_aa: CSATPAGVGNEQFF
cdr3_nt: TGCAGTGCTACCCCAGCCGGGGTGGGCAATGAGCAGTTCTTC

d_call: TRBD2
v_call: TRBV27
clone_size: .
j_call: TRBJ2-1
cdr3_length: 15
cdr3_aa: CASSLTLAGSNEQFF
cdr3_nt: TGTGCCAGCAGTTTGACCCTAGCGGGTTCCAATGAGCAGTTCTTC

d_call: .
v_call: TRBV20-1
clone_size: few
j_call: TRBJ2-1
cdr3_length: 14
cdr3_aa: CSARAVYSYNEQFF
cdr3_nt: TGCAGTGCTAGAGCAGTGTACTCCTACAATGAGCAGTTCTTC

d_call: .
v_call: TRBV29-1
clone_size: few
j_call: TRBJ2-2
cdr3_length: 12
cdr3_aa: CSVDRDSGELFF
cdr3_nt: TGCAGCGTTGACAGGGACTCCGGGGAGCTGTTTTTT

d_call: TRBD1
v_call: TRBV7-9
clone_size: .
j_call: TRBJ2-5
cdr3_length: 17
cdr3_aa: CASSSTDRAETQETQYF
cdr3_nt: TGTGCCAGCAGCTCCACCGACAGGGCAGAAACCCAAGAGACCCAGTACTTC

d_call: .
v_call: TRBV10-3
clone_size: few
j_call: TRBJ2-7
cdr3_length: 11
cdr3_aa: CAISQDNEQYF
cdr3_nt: TGTGCCATCAGTCAAGACAACGAGCAGTACTTC

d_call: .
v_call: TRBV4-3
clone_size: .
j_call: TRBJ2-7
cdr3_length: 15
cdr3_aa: CASSQVRAGLYEQYF
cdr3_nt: TGCGCCAGCAGCCAAGTGAGGGCAGGGTTGTACGAGCAGTACTTC

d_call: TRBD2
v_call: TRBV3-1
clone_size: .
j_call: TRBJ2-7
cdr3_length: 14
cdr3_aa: CASSQVGGAYEQYF
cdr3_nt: TGTGCCAGCAGCCAAGTTGGGGGGGCCTACGAGCAGTACTTC

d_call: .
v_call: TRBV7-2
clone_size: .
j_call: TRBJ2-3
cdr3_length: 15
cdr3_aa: CASSLEFGADDTQYF
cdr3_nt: TGTGCCAGCAGCTTAGAGTTCGGGGCGGATGATACGCAGTATTTT

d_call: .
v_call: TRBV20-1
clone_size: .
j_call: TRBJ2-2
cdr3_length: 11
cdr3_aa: CSAGRSGELFF
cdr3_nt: TGCAGTGCTGGACGTTCCGGGGAGCTGTTTTTT

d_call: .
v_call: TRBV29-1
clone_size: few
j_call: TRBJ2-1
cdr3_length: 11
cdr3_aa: CSPLINNEQFF
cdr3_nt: TGCAGCCCACTAATAAACAATGAGCAGTTCTTC

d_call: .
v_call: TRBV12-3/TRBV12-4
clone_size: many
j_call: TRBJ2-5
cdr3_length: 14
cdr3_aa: CASSYPGTQETQYF
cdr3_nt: TGTGCCAGCAGTTACCCGGGAACGCAAGAGACCCAGTACTTC

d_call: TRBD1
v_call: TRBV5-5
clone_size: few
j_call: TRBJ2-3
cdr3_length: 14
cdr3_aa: CASSSRDRANTQYF
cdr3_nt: TGTGCCAGCAGCAGCCGGGACAGGGCTAATACGCAGTATTTT

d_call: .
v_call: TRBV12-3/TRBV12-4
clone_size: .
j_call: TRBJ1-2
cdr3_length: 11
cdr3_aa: CASSFLGQHTF
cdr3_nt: TGTGCCAGCAGTTTTTTGGGACAACACACCTTC

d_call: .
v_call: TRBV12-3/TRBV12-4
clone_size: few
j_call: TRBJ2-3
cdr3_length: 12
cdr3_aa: CASSRPADTQYF
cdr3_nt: TGTGCCAGCAGCCGCCCCGCAGATACGCAGTATTTT

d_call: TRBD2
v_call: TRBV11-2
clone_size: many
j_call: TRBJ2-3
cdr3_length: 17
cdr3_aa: CASSLVLAGGYTDTQYF
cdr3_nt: TGTGCCAGCAGCTTAGTTCTAGCGGGAGGCTACACAGATACGCAGTATTTT

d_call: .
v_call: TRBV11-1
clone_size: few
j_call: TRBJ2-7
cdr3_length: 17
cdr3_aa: CASSPPTGRPGSYEQYF
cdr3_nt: TGTGCCAGCAGCCCCCCCACAGGTAGACCGGGGTCCTACGAGCAGTACTTC

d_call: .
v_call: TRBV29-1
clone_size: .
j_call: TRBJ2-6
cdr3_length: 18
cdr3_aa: CSVEEGIPKYSGANVLTF
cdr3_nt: TGCAGCGTTGAAGAGGGGATCCCCAAATACTCTGGGGCCAACGTCCTGACTTTC

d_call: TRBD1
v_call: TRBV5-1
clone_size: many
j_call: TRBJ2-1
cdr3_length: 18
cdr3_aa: CASSLAYIRDRLYNEQFF
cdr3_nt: TGCGCCAGCAGCTTGGCGTACATCCGGGACAGGCTTTACAATGAGCAGTTCTTC

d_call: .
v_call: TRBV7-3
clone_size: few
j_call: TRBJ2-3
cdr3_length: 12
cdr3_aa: CASSATSDTQYF
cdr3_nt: TGTGCCAGCAGCGCCACTAGTGATACGCAGTATTTT

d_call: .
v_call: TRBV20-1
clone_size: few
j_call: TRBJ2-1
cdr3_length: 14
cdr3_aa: CSASPSGLHNEQFF
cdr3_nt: TGCAGTGCTAGTCCCAGCGGACTGCACAATGAGCAGTTCTTC

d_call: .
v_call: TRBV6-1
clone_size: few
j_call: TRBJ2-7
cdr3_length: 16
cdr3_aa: CASSERRGTTNYEQYF
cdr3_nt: TGTGCCAGCAGTGAACGGAGGGGGACAACCAACTACGAGCAGTACTTC

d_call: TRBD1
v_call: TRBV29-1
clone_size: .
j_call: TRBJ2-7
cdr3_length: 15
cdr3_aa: CSVTGTGILAYEQYF
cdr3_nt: TGCAGCGTCACCGGGACAGGGATACTAGCCTACGAGCAGTACTTC

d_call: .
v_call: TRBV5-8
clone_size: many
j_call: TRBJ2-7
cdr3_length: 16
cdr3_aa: CASSSDLLRGSYEQYF
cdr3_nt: TGTGCCAGCAGCTCGGACCTCCTAAGGGGCTCCTACGAGCAGTACTTC

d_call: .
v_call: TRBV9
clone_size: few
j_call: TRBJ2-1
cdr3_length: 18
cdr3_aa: CASSVGGSTKTFHNEQFF
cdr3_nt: TGTGCCAGCAGCGTAGGAGGGTCGACTAAAACTTTTCACAATGAGCAGTTCTTC

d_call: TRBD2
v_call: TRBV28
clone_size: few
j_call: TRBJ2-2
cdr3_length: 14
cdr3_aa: CASAGLVDTGELFF
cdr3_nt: TGTGCCAGCGCGGGACTAGTTGACACCGGGGAGCTGTTTTTT

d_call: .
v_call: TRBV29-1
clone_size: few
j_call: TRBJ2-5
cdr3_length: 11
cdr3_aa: CSIGGLETQYF
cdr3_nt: TGCAGCATAGGGGGGCTCGAGACCCAGTACTTC

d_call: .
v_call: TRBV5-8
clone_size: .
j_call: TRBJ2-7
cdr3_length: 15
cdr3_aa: CASSFWDGRSYEQYF
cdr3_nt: TGTGCCAGCAGCTTCTGGGACGGACGCTCCTACGAGCAGTACTTC

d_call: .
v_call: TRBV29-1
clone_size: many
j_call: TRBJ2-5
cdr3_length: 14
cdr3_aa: CSGGRTGKLETQYF
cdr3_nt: TGCAGCGGGGGAAGAACAGGGAAGTTGGAGACCCAGTACTTC

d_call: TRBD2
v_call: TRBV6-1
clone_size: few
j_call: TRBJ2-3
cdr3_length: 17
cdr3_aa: CASSKTSGGAGADTQYF
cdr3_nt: TGTGCCAGCAGTAAGACTAGCGGGGGGGCTGGGGCGGATACGCAGTATTTT

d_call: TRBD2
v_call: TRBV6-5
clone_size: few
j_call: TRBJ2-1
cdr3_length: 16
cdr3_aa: CASSYSAGGGKNEQFF
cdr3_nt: TGTGCCAGCAGTTACTCGGCGGGAGGGGGGAAGAATGAGCAGTTCTTC

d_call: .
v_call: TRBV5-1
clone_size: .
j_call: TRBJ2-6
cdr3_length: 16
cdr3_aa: CASSLAPGAGANVLTF
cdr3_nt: TGCGCCAGCAGCTTGGCCCCAGGGGCTGGGGCCAACGTCCTGACTTTC